These T cell receptor beta chains were read from a single sample in a study of post-analysis software for immune sequencing data. TCRdb reanalysed the PCR reads using MiXCR and keeps one entry per CDR3 protein. Of hundreds of thousands of distinct CDR3 sequences listed, roughly 50% are singletons. The sequencing input was blood. Receptors originate from a girl aged 5-17 years with multiple sclerosis. Both conserved end residues are part of each CDR3. Each record gives: J gene, V gene, clone size, D gene, CDR3 DNA, CDR3 protein. A D gene is named only where the DNA matches it firmly. Clone size is given for some rows only: seen once, a few or many times, or a class if the clone is expanded.

J gene: TRBJ2-3; V gene: TRBV20-1; clone size: -; D gene: -; CDR3 DNA: TGCAGTGCGGCTAGCTACCCGACCACAGATACGCAGTATTTT; CDR3 protein: CSAASYPTTDTQYF
J gene: TRBJ2-7; V gene: TRBV5-1; clone size: -; D gene: -; CDR3 DNA: TGCGCCAGCAGCTTCGGACATGACTACGAGCAGTACTTC; CDR3 protein: CASSFGHDYEQYF
J gene: TRBJ2-1; V gene: TRBV24-1; clone size: once; D gene: TRBD1; CDR3 DNA: TGTGCCACCAGTGAGGAACAACCGGGACAGGGAATGGGAGGAAATGAGCAGTTCTTC; CDR3 protein: CATSEEQPGQGMGGNEQFF
J gene: TRBJ2-7; V gene: TRBV9; clone size: -; D gene: -; CDR3 DNA: TGTGCCAGCAGCGAAACATCTTCCTACGAGCAGTACTTC; CDR3 protein: CASSETSSYEQYF
J gene: TRBJ2-7; V gene: TRBV5-5; clone size: -; D gene: -; CDR3 DNA: TGTGCCAGCAGCTTGATGGGGGTTGAGCAGTACTTC; CDR3 protein: CASSLMGVEQYF
J gene: TRBJ1-2; V gene: TRBV9; clone size: -; D gene: -; CDR3 DNA: TGTGCCAGCAGCGTAGGGGAAGCTTTAGGCTACACCTTC; CDR3 protein: CASSVGEALGYTF
J gene: TRBJ2-3; V gene: TRBV7-2; clone size: -; D gene: TRBD2; CDR3 DNA: TGTGCCAGCAGCTTAGCGGGGGGGATAACAGATACGCAGTATTTT; CDR3 protein: CASSLAGGITDTQYF
J gene: TRBJ2-7; V gene: TRBV20-1; clone size: -; D gene: TRBD1; CDR3 DNA: TGCAGTGCTAACCCCCAGGGACAGTCCTACGAGCAGTACTTC; CDR3 protein: CSANPQGQSYEQYF
J gene: TRBJ1-2; V gene: TRBV7-2; clone size: -; D gene: TRBD1; CDR3 DNA: TGTGCCAGCAGCATGAGGGACAGGGGCTATGGCTACACCTTC; CDR3 protein: CASSMRDRGYGYTF
J gene: TRBJ2-1; V gene: TRBV5-1; clone size: -; D gene: -; CDR3 DNA: TGCGCCAGCAGCTTGGCTAGCACTACATATGAGCAGTTCTTC; CDR3 protein: CASSLASTTYEQFF
J gene: TRBJ2-7; V gene: TRBV27; clone size: few; D gene: TRBD2; CDR3 DNA: TGTGCCAGCAGTTTATCGGGACTAGCGGGGGCCCACTACGAGCAGTACTTC; CDR3 protein: CASSLSGLAGAHYEQYF
J gene: TRBJ2-3; V gene: TRBV7-9; clone size: -; D gene: -; CDR3 DNA: TGTGCCAGCAGCTTCGAAGCCTCGATGGTTGCGCAGTATTTT; CDR3 protein: CASSFEASMVAQYF
J gene: TRBJ2-7; V gene: TRBV5-1; clone size: -; D gene: TRBD2; CDR3 DNA: TGCGCCAGCAGCTTGGATAGCGGGATAGGGTACGAGCAGTACTTC; CDR3 protein: CASSLDSGIGYEQYF
J gene: TRBJ2-7; V gene: TRBV5-4; clone size: -; D gene: -; CDR3 DNA: TGTGCCAGCAGCTTGGCACCAGGGGCCGAATACGAGCAGTACTTC; CDR3 protein: CASSLAPGAEYEQYF
J gene: TRBJ2-1; V gene: TRBV20-1; clone size: -; D gene: -; CDR3 DNA: TGCAGTGCTAGACGTCCCAAACAGGGATTGATGTACAATGAGCAGTTCTTC; CDR3 protein: CSARRPKQGLMYNEQFF
J gene: TRBJ2-4; V gene: TRBV4-1; clone size: few; D gene: -; CDR3 DNA: TGCGCCAGCAGCCACTTGGGGGTACTAGCCAAAAACATTCAGTACTTC; CDR3 protein: CASSHLGVLAKNIQYF
J gene: TRBJ2-7; V gene: TRBV5-1; clone size: few; D gene: -; CDR3 DNA: TGCGCCAGCAGCTTGGGCCCAGGGTCAACCTACGAGCAGTACTTC; CDR3 protein: CASSLGPGSTYEQYF
J gene: TRBJ2-5; V gene: TRBV9; clone size: few; D gene: -; CDR3 DNA: TGTGCCAGCAGCGTAGGGGATTGGGGCGGCCAACAAGAGACCCAGTACTTC; CDR3 protein: CASSVGDWGGQQETQYF
J gene: TRBJ2-1; V gene: TRBV20-1; clone size: few; D gene: TRBD2; CDR3 DNA: TGCAGTGCTAGATGGGAGGGGACTTCCCTAAATGAGCAGTTCTTC; CDR3 protein: CSARWEGTSLNEQFF
J gene: TRBJ1-1; V gene: TRBV15; clone size: few; D gene: -; CDR3 DNA: TGTGCCACCAGCAGAGATATAGAAAACACTGAAGCTTTCTTT; CDR3 protein: CATSRDIENTEAFF
J gene: TRBJ1-2; V gene: TRBV25-1; clone size: -; D gene: -; CDR3 DNA: TGTGCCAGCAGTGAACCGCTCGGTGGCTGCACCTTC; CDR3 protein: CASSEPLGGCTF
J gene: TRBJ1-5; V gene: TRBV7-9; clone size: once; D gene: -; CDR3 DNA: TGTGCCAGCAGCTTAGCGGACGGTGGAGGGCCCCAGCATTTT; CDR3 protein: CASSLADGGGPQHF
J gene: TRBJ2-1; V gene: TRBV20-1; clone size: -; D gene: TRBD2; CDR3 DNA: TGCAGTGCCAGCGGGATCGACAATGAGCAGTTCTTC; CDR3 protein: CSASGIDNEQFF
J gene: TRBJ2-3; V gene: TRBV2; clone size: -; D gene: TRBD1; CDR3 DNA: TGTGCCAGCAGTCCCAGGGACAGGGAACGCGGTACGCAGTATTTT; CDR3 protein: CASSPRDRERGTQYF
J gene: TRBJ1-2; V gene: TRBV5-1; clone size: -; D gene: -; CDR3 DNA: TGCGCCAGCAGCTGGACAACCAGAGACTATGGCTACACCTTC; CDR3 protein: CASSWTTRDYGYTF
J gene: TRBJ2-3; V gene: TRBV5-4; clone size: -; D gene: TRBD2; CDR3 DNA: TGTGCCAGCAGCTTGCGGTTTCTAGCGGGAGGTCGCGCAGATACGCAGTATTTT; CDR3 protein: CASSLRFLAGGRADTQYF
J gene: TRBJ2-3; V gene: TRBV10-3; clone size: -; D gene: -; CDR3 DNA: TGTGCCATCAGTGGCCTAATTGGGGCGGATACGCAGTATTTT; CDR3 protein: CAISGLIGADTQYF
J gene: TRBJ2-5; V gene: TRBV14; clone size: once; D gene: TRBD2; CDR3 DNA: TGTGCCAGCAGCCAAACTAGCGGAGACCAAGAGACCCAGTACTTC; CDR3 protein: CASSQTSGDQETQYF